The clone carrying this TCR beta chain was counted at least ten times. Its cognate antigen is unknown. Criteria for exclusion of patients were uncontrolled infection, other autoimmune disease, pregnancy or lactation. Diagnoses were made from clinical symptoms, serum measures (thyroxine and TRAb), thyroid ultrasound and orbital computed tomography. From around 11 ml of fresh peripheral blood, PBMCs were isolated. These data are taken from a study of T cells in Graves' hyperthyroidism and ophthalmopathy. Study-level results: Most thyroid-expanded clonotypes above 0.001 were also found in blood.

The CDR3 contains 15 residues. Per germline, CDR1 SGHAT and CDR2 FQNNGV. With V trimmed by 3 bases and J by 5 bases, 5 bases remained unmatched. RNA transcripts provided the source from which TCR beta CDR3 regions were amplified. First-round RT-PCR targeting the TCR CDR3 was performed with the HTBI primer set. Via MiXCR, TCRdb re-called the multiplex PCR reads, giving one row per CDR3 protein. The table records around 420,000 distinct CDR3 sequences, 15% to 17% of them present only once. Sequences were obtained from blood. The gene calls are TRBV11-2 and TRBJ2-2, with 8 nucleotides matching TRBD1. This sequence was found in a woman aged 18-29 years with Graves' hyperthyroidism. The chain's CDR3 is CASSFWGQVTGELFF. Here the CDR3 DNA reads TGTGCCAGCAGCTTTTGGGGACAGGTTACCGGGGAGCTGTTTTTT.